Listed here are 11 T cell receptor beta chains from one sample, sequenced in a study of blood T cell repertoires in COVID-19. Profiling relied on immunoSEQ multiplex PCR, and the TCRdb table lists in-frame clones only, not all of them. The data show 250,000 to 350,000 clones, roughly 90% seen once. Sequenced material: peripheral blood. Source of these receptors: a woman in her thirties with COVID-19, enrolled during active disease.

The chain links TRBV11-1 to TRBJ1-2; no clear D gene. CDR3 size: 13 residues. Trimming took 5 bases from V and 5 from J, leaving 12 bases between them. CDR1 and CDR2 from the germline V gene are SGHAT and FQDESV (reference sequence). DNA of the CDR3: TGTGCCAGCAGCAAAGACGGGAGGTATGGCTACACCTTC. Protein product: CASSKDGRYGYTF.

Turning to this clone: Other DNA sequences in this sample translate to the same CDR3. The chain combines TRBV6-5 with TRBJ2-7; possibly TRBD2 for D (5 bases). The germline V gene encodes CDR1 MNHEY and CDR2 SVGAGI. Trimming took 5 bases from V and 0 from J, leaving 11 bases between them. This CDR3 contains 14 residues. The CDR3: CASSPGLGSYEQYF. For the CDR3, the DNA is TGTGCCAGCAGTCCTGGACTGGGCTCCTACGAGCAGTACTTC.

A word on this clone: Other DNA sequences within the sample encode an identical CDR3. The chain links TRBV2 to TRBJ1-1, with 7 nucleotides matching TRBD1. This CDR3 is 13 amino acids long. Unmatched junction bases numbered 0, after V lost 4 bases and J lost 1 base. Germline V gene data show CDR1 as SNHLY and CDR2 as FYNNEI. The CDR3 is CASSGDRNTEAFF. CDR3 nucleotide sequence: TGTGCCAGCAGTGGGGACAGGAACACTGAAGCTTTCTTT.

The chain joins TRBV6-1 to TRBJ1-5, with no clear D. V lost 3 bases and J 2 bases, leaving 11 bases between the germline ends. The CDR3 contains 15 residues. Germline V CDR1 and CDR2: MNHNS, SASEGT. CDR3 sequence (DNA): TGTGCCAGCAGTGACGAGGGTTACGGCAATCAGCCCCAGCATTTT. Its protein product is CASSDEGYGNQPQHF.

This CDR3 reads CASSLEAGDRETQYF. Here the CDR3 DNA reads TGTGCCAGCAGCCTAGAAGCGGGAGACCGGGAGACCCAGTACTTC. The V and J genes are TRBV2 and TRBJ2-5, with 8 positions matching TRBD2. V lost 6 bases to trimming and J lost 5 bases; unmatched junction nucleotides: 11. CDR3 length: 15 residues. Germline V CDR1 and CDR2: SNHLY, FYNNEI.

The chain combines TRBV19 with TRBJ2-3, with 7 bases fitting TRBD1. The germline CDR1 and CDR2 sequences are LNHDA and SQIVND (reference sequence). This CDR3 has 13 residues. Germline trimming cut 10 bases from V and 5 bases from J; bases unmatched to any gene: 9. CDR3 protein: CATSKGAGDTQYF. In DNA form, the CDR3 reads TGTGCCACGTCCAAGGGGGCGGGAGATACGCAGTATTTT.

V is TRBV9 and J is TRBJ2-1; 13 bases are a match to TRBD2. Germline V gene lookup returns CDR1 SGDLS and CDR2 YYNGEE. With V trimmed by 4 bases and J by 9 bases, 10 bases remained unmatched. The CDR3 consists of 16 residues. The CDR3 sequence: CASSSLGLAGEREQFF. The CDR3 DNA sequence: TGTGCCAGCAGCTCCCTCGGACTAGCGGGAGAGCGTGAGCAGTTCTTC.

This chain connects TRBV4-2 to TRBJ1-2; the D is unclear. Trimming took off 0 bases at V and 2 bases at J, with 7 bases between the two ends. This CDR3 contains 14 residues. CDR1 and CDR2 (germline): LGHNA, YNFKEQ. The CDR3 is CASSQEVRNYGYTF. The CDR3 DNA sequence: TGTGCCAGCAGCCAAGAGGTCAGAAACTATGGCTACACCTTC.

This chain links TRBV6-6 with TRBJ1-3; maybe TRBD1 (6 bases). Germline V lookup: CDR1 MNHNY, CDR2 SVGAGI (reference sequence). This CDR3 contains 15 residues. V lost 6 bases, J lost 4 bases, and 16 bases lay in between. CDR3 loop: CASSLDSATGNTIYF. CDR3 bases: TGTGCCAGCAGCCTGGACAGTGCGACCGGAAACACCATATATTTT.

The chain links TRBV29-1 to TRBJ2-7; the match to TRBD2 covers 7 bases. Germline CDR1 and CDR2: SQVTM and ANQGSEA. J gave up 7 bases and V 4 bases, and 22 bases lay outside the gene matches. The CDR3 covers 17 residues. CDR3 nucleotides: TGCAGCGTTGGTTGGACTAGTGTGTCACTCCGATCGTATGAGCAGTACTTC. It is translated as CSVGWTSVSLRSYEQYF.

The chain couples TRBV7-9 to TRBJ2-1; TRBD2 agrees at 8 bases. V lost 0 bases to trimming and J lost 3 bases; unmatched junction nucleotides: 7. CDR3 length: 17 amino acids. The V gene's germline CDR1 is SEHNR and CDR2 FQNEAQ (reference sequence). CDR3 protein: CASSLAGLAGSYNEQFF. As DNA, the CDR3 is TGTGCCAGCAGCTTAGCTGGACTAGCTGGTAGCTACAATGAGCAGTTCTTC.